This entry lists 28 T cell receptor beta chains sequenced from one sample in a study of blood T cell repertoires in COVID-19. Some clones are missing from TCRdb's copy, which holds only in-frame ones; the method was immunoSEQ multiplex PCR. In the table there are under 65,000 clones, roughly 87% of which are singletons. The sequenced sample consisted of peripheral blood. These receptors came from an older man in a cohort sampled during active COVID-19.

The chain combines TRBV3-1 (or the pseudogene TRBV3-2) with TRBJ2-7, with 10 bases matching TRBD2. The CDR3 runs 16 residues. The V and J ends lost 4 bases and 2 bases, in that order; junction bases with no gene match: 8. In germline, CDR1 is LGHDT, CDR2 YNNKEL (reference sequence). The chain's CDR3 is CASSLKGLAEPYEQYF. For the CDR3, the DNA is TGTGCCAGCAGCCTTAAAGGACTAGCGGAGCCCTACGAGCAGTACTTC.

J is TRBJ1-4 and V is TRBV29-1; TRBD1 is a possible D gene (6 bases). The germline V and J ends were trimmed by 3 bases and 8 bases, with 16 bases remaining between them. Per germline, CDR1 SQVTM and CDR2 ANQGSEA. The CDR3 is made up of 14 amino acids. The CDR3 DNA reads as TGCAGCGTTGAGGTCGGACAGCGGGACGAAAAACTGTTTTTT. Protein: CSVEVGQRDEKLFF.

The CDR3 is CASSFKGQGPSGANVLTF. As DNA, the CDR3 is TGTGCCAGCAGTTTCAAGGGACAGGGGCCTAGTGGGGCCAACGTCCTGACTTTC. The gene calls are TRBV27 and TRBJ2-6; 10 bases match TRBD1. Trimming cost V 3 bases and J 3 bases; bases outside gene matches: 8. The V gene's germline CDR1 is MNHEY and CDR2 SMNVEV (reference sequence). This CDR3 is built from 18 residues.

This clone showed up just once. V and J are TRBV12-3 or TRBV12-4 and TRBJ1-2, with 7 nucleotides matching TRBD1. The CDR3 totals 12 residues. The ends lost 6 bases at V and 4 bases at J; junction bases unmatched: 2. The CDR3 nucleotides read TGTGCCAGCAGGACAGGGTTCTATGGCTACACCTTC. Its protein product is CASRTGFYGYTF.

J is TRBJ1-2 and V is TRBV5-4; no clear D. With 4 bases removed from V and 2 bases from J, the gap between germline ends came to 3 bases. The V gene's germline CDR1 is SGHNT and CDR2 YYREEE (reference sequence). The CDR3 has 11 amino acids. This chain's CDR3 is CASSLNYGYTF. The CDR3, as DNA: TGTGCCAGCAGCCTCAACTATGGCTACACCTTC.

The chain links TRBV18 to TRBJ1-2, with D unresolved. CDR3 length: 13 residues. Trimming stripped 1 base from V and 4 bases from J, with 7 bases between. Looked up from germline, CDR1 is KGHSH and CDR2 is LQKENI. The CDR3 protein is CASSPQNTYGYTF. The CDR3 DNA sequence: TGTGCCAGCTCACCACAAAACACCTATGGCTACACCTTC.

The chain joins TRBV16 to TRBJ1-5; TRBD1 matches 10 bases. With V trimmed by 1 base and J by 6 bases, 3 bases remained unmatched. Per germline, CDR1 KGHSY and CDR2 FQNENV. The CDR3 spans 15 residues. CDR3 bases: TGTGCCAGCAGCCAATGGACAGGGGGGCCTCAGCCCCAGCATTTT. It yields the protein CASSQWTGGPQPQHF.

This chain joins TRBV10-3 and TRBJ2-4; D is perhaps TRBD2 (5 bases). Trimming stripped 2 bases from V and 3 bases from J, with 8 bases between. CDR1 and CDR2 from the germline V gene are ENHRY and SYGVKD. The CDR3 loop spans 14 amino acids. The CDR3: CAISEEGDKNIQYF. DNA for the CDR3: TGTGCCATCAGTGAGGAGGGTGACAAAAACATTCAGTACTTC.

This rearrangement joins TRBV6-1 to TRBJ1-3; 9 bases fit TRBD1. The CDR3 loop spans 16 amino acids. Germline values: CDR1 MNHNS, CDR2 SASEGT. V was clipped by 2 bases and J by 1 base; unmatched bases: 3. CDR3 DNA sequence: TGTGCCAGCAGTGAACGACAGGGGGGGTCTGGAAACACCATATATTTT. Translation: CASSERQGGSGNTIYF.

The chain couples TRBV18 to TRBJ1-2; maybe TRBD1 (5 bases). The germline gives CDR1 KGHSH, CDR2 LQKENI. With 3 bases removed from V and 1 base from J, the gap between germline ends came to 9 bases. This CDR3 contains 14 residues. CDR3 protein: CASSPRQSNYGYTF. The DNA for the CDR3 is TGTGCCAGCTCACCTAGACAGAGTAACTATGGCTACACCTTC. The whole variable domain, filled in from reference TRBV18 and TRBJ1-2, reads NAGVMQNPRHLVRRRGQEARLRCSPMKGHSHVYWYRQLPEEGLKFMVYLQKENIIDESGMPKERFSAEFPKEGPSILRIQQVVRGDSAAYFCASSPRQSNYGYTFGSGTRLTVV.

In its sample, this clone was seen a few times. The gene calls are TRBV6-4 and TRBJ1-2; 7 bases agree with TRBD1. Germline assignment: CDR1 MRHNA and CDR2 SNTAGT. CDR3 length: 15 residues. Trimming removed 3 bases from V and 7 bases from J; junction bases left unmatched: 11. For the CDR3, the DNA is TGTGCCAGCAGTGAATTCCCCGGGACAGTGGCTGGCTACACCTTC. It codes for CASSEFPGTVAGYTF.

The V gene is TRBV12-3 or TRBV12-4, the J gene TRBJ2-2, with D possibly being TRBD1 (5 bases). This CDR3 comprises 12 residues. V was shortened by 10 bases and J by 4 bases, with 10 bases between the two germline ends. The CDR3 loop reads CATPRVTGELFF. The CDR3 DNA reads as TGTGCCACCCCCAGGGTCACCGGGGAGCTGTTTTTT.

The rearrangement links TRBV19 to TRBJ2-7; 9 nucleotides match TRBD2. Germline V gives CDR1 LNHDA, CDR2 SQIVND (reference sequence). Unmatched junction bases numbered 3, after V lost 1 base and J lost 2 bases. This CDR3 contains 15 residues. The CDR3: CASSIVAGETYEQYF. The CDR3 DNA follows: TGTGCCAGTAGTATAGTAGCGGGAGAGACCTACGAGCAGTACTTC.

The chain joins TRBV7-3 to TRBJ1-1; no firm D call. The germline V and J ends were trimmed by 4 bases and 0 bases, with 6 bases remaining between them. The germline V gene encodes CDR1 SGHTA and CDR2 FQGTGA. The CDR3 totals 13 residues. Here the CDR3 DNA reads TGTGCCAGCAGCTCAGGAATGAACACTGAAGCTTTCTTT. Its translation: CASSSGMNTEAFF.

V is TRBV2 and J is TRBJ1-4; D possibly corresponds to TRBD1 (5 bases). Germline CDR1 and CDR2: SNHLY and FYNNEI. The CDR3 is 15 residues long. V was shortened by 7 bases and J by 3 bases, with 15 bases between the two germline ends. The CDR3 coding sequence is TGTGCCAGCATTCCGCAGGGAATGGCTAATGAAAAACTGTTTTTT. Translating it yields CASIPQGMANEKLFF.

This clone was counted once. The chain is built from TRBV5-1 and TRBJ2-1; 7 bases line up with TRBD2. V lost 0 bases, J lost 5 bases, and 8 bases stayed unmatched. The CDR3 is made up of 16 amino acids. Germline CDR1 is SGHRS and CDR2 is YFSETQ. The CDR3 DNA follows: TGCGCCAGCAGCTTGGGCGTCGGGAGGTGGGACAATGAGCAGTTCTTC. Protein: CASSLGVGRWDNEQFF.

This chain uses TRBV5-6 with TRBJ1-4; D call uncertain. Germline loops: CDR1 SGHDT, CDR2 YYEEEE. CDR3 length: 14 amino acids. V was trimmed by 2 bases and J by 0 bases, leaving 5 bases between them. This CDR3 is CASSFGATNEKLFF. CDR3 nucleotide sequence: TGTGCCAGCAGCTTCGGTGCAACTAATGAAAAACTGTTTTTT.

The chain has TRBV9 and TRBJ2-5, with D possibly TRBD2 on 6 matching bases. The germline V and J ends were trimmed by 0 bases and 4 bases, with 13 bases remaining between them. Germline V gene data show CDR1 as SGDLS and CDR2 as YYNGEE. This CDR3 has 15 amino acids. CDR3 protein: CASSVGVSEGETQYF. The CDR3 DNA follows: TGTGCCAGCAGCGTAGGGGTCTCGGAGGGAGAGACCCAGTACTTC.

This chain joins TRBV7-3 and TRBJ1-2; D gene uncertain. Germline assignment: CDR1 SGHTA and CDR2 FQGTGA. Deletions cut 4 bases from V and 4 bases from J, with 10 bases between. The CDR3 contains 13 residues. CDR3 bases: TGTGCCAGCAGCTCGGGGAGATTCTATGGCTACACCTTC. This codes for CASSSGRFYGYTF.

The chain employs TRBV7-2 and TRBJ1-2, with 12 bases identical to TRBD1. This CDR3 region has 15 residues. Germline V lookup: CDR1 SGHTA, CDR2 FQGNSA. The J segment lost 9 bases and the V segment lost 4 bases, leaving 9 bases of the junction unmatched. CDR3 nucleotides: TGTGCCAGCAGCTCGCTAACCGGGACAGGGGGCCGCTACACCTTC. Translating gives CASSSLTGTGGRYTF.

This chain joins TRBV19 and TRBJ1-2; D is undetermined. Trimming removed 5 bases from V and 5 bases from J, with 6 bases in between. The CDR3 length is 11 residues. Looked up from germline, CDR1 is LNHDA and CDR2 is SQIVND (reference sequence). CDR3 sequence: CASSHGYGYTF. In nucleotides, the CDR3 is TGTGCCAGTAGTCACGGGTATGGCTACACCTTC.

V gene TRBV18 combines with J gene TRBJ1-1; D is ambiguous. Trimming took off 0 bases at V and 0 bases at J, with 8 bases between the two ends. The CDR3 contains 15 residues. The germline gives CDR1 KGHSH, CDR2 LQKENI. The CDR3 DNA sequence: TGTGCCAGCTCACCACCTGGCGGGGTGAACACTGAAGCTTTCTTT. This gives the protein CASSPPGGVNTEAFF.

V and J are TRBV30 and TRBJ1-1; 7 bases match TRBD1. V dropped 2 bases and J dropped 1; count of bases not matched to a gene: 13. Germline CDR1 GTSNPN, CDR2 SVGIG (reference sequence). This CDR3 has 17 amino acids. CDR3 coding DNA: TGTGCCTGGAGTCGAGGGACAGCTTCCCGACCGAACACTGAAGCTTTCTTT. It yields the protein CAWSRGTASRPNTEAFF.

This clone has only one observation. The J gene is TRBJ1-5, the V gene TRBV5-8; TRBD1 agrees at 7 bases. The CDR3 is 15 amino acids. Germline CDR1 and CDR2: SGHTS and YDEGEE. Trimming at V came to 4 bases and at J to 2 bases, leaving 6 bases not matched to a gene. The CDR3 loop reads CASSITTGGNQPQHF. Written as DNA, the CDR3 is TGTGCCAGCAGCATTACCACAGGGGGCAATCAGCCCCAGCATTTT.

The rearrangement uses TRBV11-2 and TRBJ2-1; 14 bases line up with TRBD2. The V gene end was trimmed by 5 bases and the J gene end by 5 bases; junction bases not matched to a gene: 5. The CDR3 totals 16 residues. CDR1 and CDR2 (germline): SGHAT, FQNNGV. As DNA, the CDR3 is TGTGCCAGCAGCCGCGGGACTAGCGGGAGCGACAATGAGCAGTTCTTC. Translating it yields CASSRGTSGSDNEQFF.

The genes are TRBV2 and TRBJ2-5; D remains ambiguous. Trimming left V 3 bases short and J 2 bases short, with 7 bases between. The CDR3 is 13 amino acids. In germline, CDR1 is SNHLY, CDR2 FYNNEI. CDR3 in DNA: TGTGCCAGCAGTGAGTTCAGACAAGAGACCCAGTACTTC. This sequence encodes CASSEFRQETQYF.

The V gene is TRBV12-3 or TRBV12-4, the J gene TRBJ2-2; 7 bases match TRBD2. The CDR3 loop spans 13 amino acids. V shed 7 bases, J shed 5 bases, and the junction held 4 bases outside the gene matches. CDR3 loop: CASMREMTGELFF. The CDR3 coding sequence is TGTGCCAGCATGCGGGAGATGACCGGGGAGCTGTTTTTT.

CDR3 nucleotide sequence: TGTGCCAGCTCACCCCAGGTAATGAACACTGAAGCTTTCTTT. Amino acid sequence: CASSPQVMNTEAFF. This sequence joins TRBV18 and TRBJ1-1; D remains ambiguous. The V gene lost 3 bases and the J gene lost 0 bases, with 8 bases spanning the gap. The germline gives CDR1 KGHSH, CDR2 LQKENI. This CDR3 is built from 14 residues.